This TCR beta chain was recorded in a study of T cell responses to AZD1222 COVID-19 vaccine. Repertoires were generated with immunoSEQ multiplex PCR, while TCRdb's copy carries only in-frame clones and drops some. This sample carries 140,000 to 150,000 clones, 85% to 95% of them seen once, and the ten largest clones take roughly 12%. Remarks on this clone: Its antigen is not known.

Study results and limitations: Spike-specific TCR breadth and depth grew following two AZD1222 doses. Seropositive AZD1222 recipients at baseline numbered only five or six. Every sample of the repertoires postdated the peak T cell response. Across spike, vaccine-associated CD4 TCRs were found, dominant at 160-218 and 743-854.

Germline CDR1 is MDHEN and CDR2 is SYDVKM. Trimming removed 6 bases from V and 4 bases from J, with 18 bases in between. The CDR3 consists of 15 residues. The chain has TRBV28 and TRBJ1-2; the D gene is possibly TRBD1 (6 bases). Sequenced material: peripheral blood, taken after recovery from COVID-19. This receptor was taken from an adult who had recovered from COVID-19. DNA of the CDR3: TGTGCCAGCAGAAACCCAACAGGGATGGGCTATGGCTACACCTTC. Its translation: CASRNPTGMGYGYTF.